Listed below are T cell receptor beta chains from one sample, sequenced in a study of blood T cell repertoires in COVID-19. TCRdb's table, derived via immunoSEQ multiplex PCR, lists solely in-frame clones and lacks some. The sample lists some 180,000 clones, 65% to 85% occurring once. The sample comprised peripheral blood. All receptors come from a woman in her thirties or forties with COVID-19, enrolled during active disease. The CDR3 runs from the conserved cysteine through the conserved F or W. D genes are given only for firm matches. Rows may omit the clone size; those that give it use once, few, many or a size class.

clone_size: .
v_call: TRBV14
j_call: TRBJ1-2
d_call: TRBD1
cdr3_nt: TGTGCCAGCAGCCAGAGACTGGAGGGGGCCCACACCTTC
cdr3_aa: CASSQRLEGAHTF

clone_size: few
v_call: TRBV18
j_call: TRBJ1-6
d_call: .
cdr3_nt: TGTGCCAGCTCGATGGACGGACTCAGTAATTCACCCCTCCACTTT
cdr3_aa: CASSMDGLSNSPLHF

clone_size: .
v_call: TRBV2
j_call: TRBJ1-2
d_call: .
cdr3_nt: TGTGCCAGCGGGGCAGGGGTCTATGGCTACACCTTC
cdr3_aa: CASGAGVYGYTF

clone_size: .
v_call: TRBV5-8
j_call: TRBJ1-5
d_call: TRBD1
cdr3_nt: TGTGCCAGCAGCCCACAGGGGGCACCGGGTCAGCCCCAGCATTTT
cdr3_aa: CASSPQGAPGQPQHF

clone_size: once
v_call: TRBV6-6
j_call: TRBJ1-1
d_call: .
cdr3_nt: TGTGCCAGCAGTTACTCGATTTGGGAGTTT
cdr3_aa: CASSYSIWEF

clone_size: once
v_call: TRBV27
j_call: TRBJ2-1
d_call: .
cdr3_nt: TGTGCCAGCAGTTTAAGGGGGATGACCTCCTACAATGAGCAGTTCTTC
cdr3_aa: CASSLRGMTSYNEQFF

clone_size: .
v_call: TRBV25-1
j_call: TRBJ1-1
d_call: .
cdr3_nt: TGTGCCAGCAGTGAATGGGGGAGGGAAGCTTTCTTT
cdr3_aa: CASSEWGREAFF

clone_size: .
v_call: TRBV28
j_call: TRBJ1-5
d_call: .
cdr3_nt: TGTGCCAGCAGTTTAAAAGGGGCGCTGGTCAATCAGCCCCAGCATTTT
cdr3_aa: CASSLKGALVNQPQHF

clone_size: once
v_call: TRBV6-1
j_call: TRBJ2-1
d_call: .
cdr3_nt: TGTGCCAGCAGTGGACGGAGCCGGGGACCACGGGGGGAGCAGTTCTTC
cdr3_aa: CASSGRSRGPRGEQFF

clone_size: few
v_call: TRBV19
j_call: TRBJ2-1
d_call: .
cdr3_nt: TGTGCCAGTAGTATCTGGGAGAACAATGAGCAGTTCTTC
cdr3_aa: CASSIWENNEQFF

clone_size: once
v_call: TRBV19
j_call: TRBJ1-1
d_call: .
cdr3_nt: TGTGCCAGTTCAATGAACACTGAAGCTTTCTTT
cdr3_aa: CASSMNTEAFF

clone_size: .
v_call: TRBV3-1/TRBV3-2
j_call: TRBJ1-2
d_call: .
cdr3_nt: TGTGCCAGCAGCCAGGAGCCTAACTATGGCTACACCTTC
cdr3_aa: CASSQEPNYGYTF

clone_size: .
v_call: TRBV24-1
j_call: TRBJ2-6
d_call: .
cdr3_nt: TGTGCCACCAGTGAAGAAAGAGGCAGAGTATTCTCTGGGGCCAACGTCCTGACTTTC
cdr3_aa: CATSEERGRVFSGANVLTF

clone_size: .
v_call: TRBV2
j_call: TRBJ1-4
d_call: .
cdr3_nt: TGTGCCAACAAGAAGGGGTACAATGAAAAACTGTTTTTT
cdr3_aa: CANKKGYNEKLFF

clone_size: .
v_call: TRBV29-1
j_call: TRBJ1-2
d_call: TRBD1
cdr3_nt: TGCAGCGGCGGGACAGCCTATGGCTACACCTTC
cdr3_aa: CSGGTAYGYTF

clone_size: few
v_call: TRBV6-5
j_call: TRBJ1-5
d_call: .
cdr3_nt: TGTGCCAGCAAGGAGAGCAATCAGCCCCAGCATTTT
cdr3_aa: CASKESNQPQHF

clone_size: few
v_call: TRBV7-8
j_call: TRBJ1-6
d_call: TRBD1
cdr3_nt: TGTGCCAGCAGCTTAGGGGGGACAGTTACCCATAATTCACCCCTCCACTTT
cdr3_aa: CASSLGGTVTHNSPLHF

clone_size: .
v_call: TRBV5-1
j_call: TRBJ2-3
d_call: TRBD2
cdr3_nt: TGCGCCAGCAGCTTGGCTGGGAGCGGGACCACAGATACGCAGTATTTT
cdr3_aa: CASSLAGSGTTDTQYF

clone_size: .
v_call: TRBV6-1
j_call: TRBJ2-2
d_call: TRBD1
cdr3_nt: TGTGCCAGCAGTGAAGCTACGACAGGGTTCGGGGAGCTGTTTTTT
cdr3_aa: CASSEATTGFGELFF

clone_size: medium-sized
v_call: TRBV9
j_call: TRBJ2-1
d_call: .
cdr3_nt: TGTGCCAGCAGCGTAGACGGGGGCAATGAGCAGTTCTTC
cdr3_aa: CASSVDGGNEQFF